The 23 T cell receptor beta chains listed next were all sequenced from one sample in a study of immune evolution from preneoplasia to lung adenocarcinoma. This table comes from immunoSEQ multiplex PCR, and its TCRdb copy is limited to in-frame clones, with some not included. The sample consists of about 6,300 clones, roughly 76% of them appearing once. Sequencing was done on a sample of FFPE minimally invasive lung adenocarcinoma tissue. These receptors were collected from a person between 65 and 79 years old with lung adenocarcinoma.

This clone occurred once. The chain links TRBV5-4 to TRBJ1-2; D remains ambiguous. Germline V gene data show CDR1 as SGHNT and CDR2 as YYREEE (reference sequence). V was trimmed by 4 bases and J by 6 bases, leaving 7 bases between them. The CDR3 is 11 amino acids. CDR3 in DNA: TGTGCCAGCAGCCCGGGGAATGGCTACACCTTC. As protein: CASSPGNGYTF.

This clone appeared a few times. At one end the junction does not follow the germline gene, possibly because of a read error. This chain links TRBV5-4 with TRBJ2-7, with D tentatively TRBD1 (6 bases). Germline CDR1 is SGHNT and CDR2 is YYREEE (reference sequence). The CDR3 is made up of 16 amino acids. CDR3 in amino acids: CASSLDGGAYSFEQYF. CDR3 bases: TGTGCCAGCAGCTTGGATGGGGGCGCTTACTCCTTCGAGCAGTACTTC.

The V gene is TRBV7-9, the J gene TRBJ2-1, with D perhaps TRBD1 (6 bases). The CDR3 is made up of 12 amino acids. CDR1 SEHNR and CDR2 FQNEAQ come from the germline V gene (reference sequence). V was shortened by 5 bases and J by 10 bases, with 12 bases between the two germline ends. The CDR3 protein is CASSPGQREQFF. In DNA form, the CDR3 reads TGTGCCAGCAGCCCCGGACAGAGAGAGCAGTTCTTC.

The rearrangement uses TRBV28 and TRBJ1-5; D unresolved. Trimming left V 2 bases short and J 2 bases short, with 7 bases between. CDR1 and CDR2 (germline): MDHEN, SYDVKM. The CDR3 runs 14 residues. The CDR3, as DNA: TGTGCCAGCAGTTTACGGCAGGGCAATCAGCCCCAGCATTTT. Residues: CASSLRQGNQPQHF.

The chain has TRBV7-9 and TRBJ1-2, with TRBD1 matching over 10 bases. Germline CDR1 reads SEHNR; CDR2 reads FQNEAQ (reference sequence). The CDR3 loop spans 12 amino acids. The J segment lost 11 bases and the V segment lost 5 bases, leaving 5 bases of the junction unmatched. CDR3 sequence: CASSGGQGGYTF. CDR3 DNA sequence: TGTGCCAGCAGCGGCGGACAGGGGGGATACACCTTC.

V gene TRBV7-2 combines with J gene TRBJ2-3; 14 bases align to TRBD2. Germline-derived CDR1 and CDR2 are SGHTA and FQGNSA. The CDR3 is 16 residues long. Trimming at V came to 5 bases and at J to 3 bases, leaving 4 bases not matched to a gene. CDR3 bases: TGTGCCAGCAGCCGTCGACTAGCGGGGGGGACAGATACGCAGTATTTT. Its protein product is CASSRRLAGGTDTQYF.

The chain joins TRBV21-1 to TRBJ1-2. TRBV21-1 is labeled a pseudogene. The CDR3 contains 17 residues. The CDR3 here is CASSKIGKTSFNYGYTF. The CDR3, as DNA: TGTGCCAGCAGCAAAATAGGTAAGACCTCGTTTAACTATGGCTACACCTTC.

The CDR3 loop reads CATSRALETQYF. Written as DNA, the CDR3 is TGTGCCACCAGCAGAGCCCTAGAGACCCAGTACTTC. This chain joins TRBV15 and TRBJ2-5; D remains unclear. The V gene's germline CDR1 is LNHNV and CDR2 YYDKDF (reference sequence). V gave up 1 base and J gave up 4 bases, with 4 bases separating them. There are 12 residues in the CDR3.

The CDR3 region is CASSLAVAYQETQYF. CDR3 bases: TGTGCCAGCAGCTTAGCGGTCGCGTACCAAGAGACCCAGTACTTC. The genes are TRBV7-2 and TRBJ2-5; no clear D gene. This CDR3 contains 15 residues. Per germline, CDR1 SGHTA and CDR2 FQGNSA. V was trimmed by 0 bases and J by 0 bases, leaving 8 bases between them.

This clone was seen once. The chain recombines TRBV5-1 with TRBJ2-1, with D perhaps assigned TRBD1 or TRBD2 (6 bases each). The V and J ends lost 2 bases and 6 bases respectively, with 18 bases between them. This CDR3 has 16 residues. The germline V gene has CDR1 SGHRS and CDR2 YFSETQ. CDR3 in DNA: TGCGCCAGCAGCTTAGGGGGGCCCCACTCGGGCAATGAGCAGTTCTTC. Protein: CASSLGGPHSGNEQFF.

This chain links TRBV5-1 with TRBJ2-1; 9 bases fit TRBD2. Germline-derived CDR1 and CDR2 are SGHRS and YFSETQ. V lost 3 bases, J lost 2 bases, and 6 bases stayed unmatched. The CDR3 is made up of 16 amino acids. DNA of the CDR3: TGCGCCAGCAGCTCCTCTGGCGGGGGGGCCTACAATGAGCAGTTCTTC. Residues: CASSSSGGGAYNEQFF.

This chain's CDR3 is CASSRAGPGTDTQYF. The CDR3 bases are TGTGCCAGCAGCCGCGCGGGCCCAGGCACAGATACGCAGTATTTT. The V and J genes are TRBV7-2 and TRBJ2-3; D may be TRBD2 (5 bases). V shed 5 bases and J shed 1 base, with 13 bases lying between them. The germline gives CDR1 SGHTA, CDR2 FQGNSA. The CDR3 has 15 amino acids. Full variable domain (remainder filled in from reference TRBV7-2 and TRBJ2-3): GAGVSQSPSNKVTEKGKDVELRCDPISGHTALYWYRQSLGQGLEFLIYFQGNSAPDKSGLPSDRFSAERTGGSVSTLTIQRTQQEDSAVYLCASSRAGPGTDTQYFGPGTRLTVL.

The V and J genes are TRBV6-5 and TRBJ2-7; 8 bases fit TRBD1. The J segment lost 6 bases and the V segment lost 0 bases, leaving 1 base of the junction unmatched. The CDR3 contains 13 residues. Germline V gives CDR1 MNHEY, CDR2 SVGAGI. The CDR3 loop is CASSYSQGAEQYF. For the CDR3, the DNA is TGTGCCAGCAGTTACTCCCAGGGGGCCGAGCAGTACTTC.

The chain links TRBV6-6 to TRBJ1-1, with 9 bases identical to TRBD1. CDR3 length: 13 amino acids. With 8 bases clipped from V and 4 bases from J, the junction kept 5 bases outside the gene matches. CDR1 and CDR2 from the germline V gene are MNHNY and SVGAGI (reference sequence). The CDR3 spells CASGQGRSTEAFF. CDR3 DNA sequence: TGTGCCAGCGGACAGGGGAGGTCCACTGAAGCTTTCTTT.

The chain combines TRBV29-1 with TRBJ2-4; D call uncertain. The CDR3 loop spans 15 amino acids. Trimming removed 6 bases at V and 0 bases at J, with 15 bases between. CDR1 and CDR2 from the germline V gene are SQVTM and ANQGSEA. The CDR3 protein is CSVLEASLAKNIQYF. Written as DNA, the CDR3 is TGCAGCGTCCTCGAGGCCTCCCTAGCCAAAAACATTCAGTACTTC. Based on the CDR3 plus reference TRBV29-1 and TRBJ2-4, the full variable domain is SAVISQKPSRDICQRGTSLTIQCQVDSQVTMMFWYRQQPGQSLTLIATANQGSEATYESGFVIDKFPISRPNLTFSTLTVSNMSPEDSSIYLCSVLEASLAKNIQYFGAGTRLSVL.

This chain uses TRBV10-1 with TRBJ2-7; D is possibly TRBD1 or TRBD2 (5 bases each). This CDR3 has 12 amino acids. The germline CDR1 and CDR2 sequences are WNHNN and SYGVQD (reference sequence). V gave up 3 bases and J gave up 7 bases, with 10 bases separating them. For the CDR3, the DNA is TGCGCCAGCAGTGAACCGGGGCGGGAGCAGTACTTC. Translation gives CASSEPGREQYF.

This rearrangement joins TRBV18 to TRBJ2-1; possibly TRBD2 for D (5 bases). The CDR3 covers 16 residues. Looked up from germline, CDR1 is KGHSH and CDR2 is LQKENI. Trimming shortened V by 2 bases and J by 3 bases, and 14 bases separated the two germline ends. CDR3 sequence (DNA): TGTGCCAGCTCACCATCTACGAGCGGACTCTACAATGAGCAGTTCTTC. Translating gives CASSPSTSGLYNEQFF.

This rearrangement joins TRBV7-2 to TRBJ2-7; D is undetermined. CDR1 is SGHTA, CDR2 FQGNSA, per germline. Trimming removed 3 bases from V and 6 bases from J, with 15 bases in between. This CDR3 is 14 amino acids long. CDR3 sequence: CASSFKPSLGEQYF. In nucleotides, the CDR3 is TGTGCCAGCAGCTTCAAGCCGAGTTTGGGCGAGCAGTACTTC.

The rearrangement uses TRBV29-1 and TRBJ2-1; D gene uncertain. CDR3 size: 10 residues. V was trimmed by 0 bases and J by 12 bases, leaving 6 bases between them. Per the germline V gene, CDR1 is SQVTM and CDR2 is ANQGSEA. Here the CDR3 DNA reads TGCAGCGTTGAAGAGGTAGGGCAGTTCTTC. Translating gives CSVEEVGQFF.

This clone appeared once. This chain connects TRBV7-2 to TRBJ2-3; D is ambiguous. CDR3 length equals 13 residues. Germline V gene sequence: CDR1 SGHTA, CDR2 FQGNSA. Trimming took off 3 bases at V and 4 bases at J, with 8 bases between the two ends. CDR3 protein: CASSFNQPDTQYF. The DNA of the CDR3 is TGTGCCAGCAGCTTTAACCAGCCAGATACGCAGTATTTT.

V usage is TRBV27 and J usage is TRBJ1-1, with D maybe TRBD1 (5 bases). Trimming shortened V by 5 bases and J by 2 bases, and 18 bases separated the two germline ends. The germline CDR1 and CDR2 sequences are MNHEY and SMNVEV (reference sequence). CDR3 size: 16 residues. The CDR3 here is CASSLWKGGGNTEAFF. DNA for the CDR3: TGTGCCAGCAGTCTCTGGAAGGGTGGGGGAAACACTGAAGCTTTCTTT.

This chain connects TRBV19 to TRBJ2-1, with 10 bases fitting TRBD2. J gave up 9 bases and V 9 bases, and 11 bases lay outside the gene matches. There are 14 residues in the CDR3. Looked up from germline, CDR1 is LNHDA and CDR2 is SQIVND (reference sequence). The CDR3 DNA reads TGTGCCAGCTGTGGAGCGGGGGGGCCCTGTGAGCAGTTCTTC. It yields the protein CASCGAGGPCEQFF.

This clone rates as medium-sized. The chain uses TRBV28 and TRBJ2-7, with a possible D match to TRBD1 (5 bases). The V and J ends lost 8 bases and 3 bases respectively, with 14 bases between them. This CDR3 comprises 13 residues. The germline gives CDR1 MDHEN, CDR2 SYDVKM. CDR3 loop: CASLTQDSYEQYF. The CDR3 DNA follows: TGTGCCAGCCTAACCCAAGACAGCTACGAGCAGTACTTC.